These 27 T cell receptor beta chains came from one sample sequenced in a study of blood T cell repertoires in COVID-19. Method: immunoSEQ multiplex PCR; TCRdb's copy keeps in-frame clones and lacks some. The profile shows approximately 67,000 clones, approximately 88% of them singletons. The sample comprised peripheral blood. These receptor sequences come from a woman of 80 years or more with acute or convalescent COVID-19.

This clone has just one count. The genes are TRBV15 and TRBJ2-7; the D gene is possibly TRBD2 (6 bases). The ends were cut back, 4 bases at V and 2 bases at J, with 9 bases in the middle. Germline V gives CDR1 LNHNV, CDR2 YYDKDF (reference sequence). The CDR3 runs to 13 residues. CDR3 sequence reads: CATSKTGAYEQYF. The CDR3 region has the DNA TGTGCCACCAGCAAGACGGGGGCCTACGAGCAGTACTTC.

This clone is a singleton in its sample. V gene TRBV7-2 combines with J gene TRBJ1-1; tentatively, D is TRBD1 (6 bases). The V gene lost 3 bases and the J gene lost 8 bases, with 7 bases spanning the gap. Germline-derived CDR1 and CDR2 are SGHTA and FQGNSA. This CDR3 has 11 residues. The CDR3 protein is CASSFTGEAFF. The CDR3, as DNA: TGTGCCAGCAGCTTTACAGGGGAAGCTTTCTTT.

CDR3 DNA: TGTGCCAGCCTGGACTGGGATGGAAACACCATATATTTT. Residues: CASLDWDGNTIYF. The gene calls are TRBV6-5 and TRBJ1-3; D not resolved. This CDR3 region has 13 residues. Germline CDR1 MNHEY, CDR2 SVGAGI. V shed 8 bases and J shed 3 bases, with 11 bases lying between them.

V gene TRBV28 combines with J gene TRBJ2-2; 8 bases agree with TRBD1. CDR3 length: 12 amino acids. V was pared by 11 bases and J by 3 bases, with 2 bases of the junction left unmatched. Germline loops: CDR1 MDHEN, CDR2 SYDVKM. The CDR3 reads CASDRDTGELFF. The CDR3 region has the DNA TGTGCCTCGGACAGGGACACCGGGGAGCTGTTTTTT.

The chain links TRBV6-1 to TRBJ2-3; weak D call: TRBD2 (5 bases). Trimming cost V 3 bases and J 11 bases, with 15 bases left between them. This CDR3 contains 13 residues. Germline lookup yields CDR1 MNHNS and CDR2 SASEGT. The CDR3 protein is CASSERTDSRQYF. The CDR3 coding sequence is TGTGCCAGCAGTGAGCGGACGGACTCTAGGCAGTATTTT.

The chain links TRBV28 to TRBJ1-2, with D tentatively TRBD1 (6 bases). Looked up from germline, CDR1 is MDHEN and CDR2 is SYDVKM. This CDR3 is built from 14 residues. Trimming stripped 4 bases from V and 5 bases from J, with 14 bases between. The CDR3 sequence is CASSSGPQGYGYTF. The DNA of the CDR3 is TGTGCCAGCAGTTCCGGTCCACAGGGATATGGCTACACCTTC.

The genes are TRBV28 and TRBJ2-5, with 8 bases matching TRBD2. V trimming: 2 bases; J trimming: 0 bases; junction bases outside the gene matches: 2. The CDR3 spans 15 residues. CDR1 MDHEN and CDR2 SYDVKM come from the germline V gene. The CDR3 nucleotides read TGTGCCAGCAGTTTACTAGCGGGTGACCAAGAGACCCAGTACTTC. This codes for CASSLLAGDQETQYF.

This chain connects TRBV10-3 to TRBJ2-5; D is possibly TRBD2 (6 bases). Germline V gives CDR1 ENHRY, CDR2 SYGVKD. V gave up 7 bases and J gave up 5 bases, with 17 bases separating them. The CDR3 is 14 residues long. CDR3 nucleotides: TGTGCCATCAAACCCCAGGGAGGTATGGAGACCCAGTACTTC. Its translation is CAIKPQGGMETQYF.

The chain is built from TRBV6-5 and TRBJ2-2; the match to TRBD1 covers 8 bases. Looked up from germline, CDR1 is MNHEY and CDR2 is SVGAGI. V shed 5 bases, J shed 5 bases, and the junction held 7 bases outside the gene matches. CDR3 length: 15 amino acids. CDR3 sequence (DNA): TGTGCCAGCAGTACGCGGACAGGGTATACCGGGGAGCTGTTTTTT. It specifies CASSTRTGYTGELFF.

J is TRBJ2-3 and V is TRBV3-1 (or the pseudogene TRBV3-2); D gene uncertain. Trimming cost V 1 base and J 0 bases, with 11 bases left between them. The CDR3 runs to 16 residues. Germline V gene lookup returns CDR1 LGHDT and CDR2 YNNKEL (reference sequence). CDR3 nucleotides: TGTGCCAGCAGCCAAGGAGGCGAGTCTAGCACAGATACGCAGTATTTT. Translation gives CASSQGGESSTDTQYF.

This clone was recorded once. The rearrangement links TRBV5-1 to TRBJ1-3; D call uncertain. The CDR3 loop spans 16 amino acids. In germline, CDR1 is SGHRS, CDR2 YFSETQ. V gave up 1 base and J gave up 0 bases, with 11 bases separating them. The CDR3 protein is CASSLSGSLSGNTIYF. In nucleotides, the CDR3 is TGCGCCAGCAGCTTGAGCGGGTCCCTCTCTGGAAACACCATATATTTT.

This clone was detected only once. This sequence joins TRBV24-1 and TRBJ1-6; D uncertain. Trimming shortened V by 9 bases and J by 17 bases, and 13 bases separated the two germline ends. Per the germline V gene, CDR1 is KGHDR and CDR2 is SFDVKD. This CDR3 region has 10 residues. CDR3 DNA sequence: TGTGCCACCGAGCCCGCCTACGTCCACTTT. Translation gives CATEPAYVHF.

The chain joins TRBV6-5 to TRBJ2-6, with D hard to call. V was cut by 7 bases and J by 1 base, with 5 bases left in between. Germline CDR1 and CDR2: MNHEY and SVGAGI. The CDR3 sequence is 13 residues long. CDR3 protein: CASTGSGANVLTF. DNA for the CDR3: TGTGCCAGCACGGGTTCTGGGGCCAACGTCCTGACTTTC.

This clone was observed a few times. V gene TRBV19 combines with J gene TRBJ2-6, with a weak D call TRBD2 (7 bases). This CDR3 spans 16 amino acids. Germline CDR1 and CDR2: LNHDA and SQIVND (reference sequence). V was clipped by 3 bases and J by 2 bases, with 11 bases between them. The CDR3 region has the DNA TGTGCCAGTAGTATTAGGGGGGGCGCTGGGGCCAACGTCCTGACTTTC. Its protein is CASSIRGGAGANVLTF.

The chain combines TRBV3-1 (or the pseudogene TRBV3-2) with TRBJ2-1; TRBD2 might be the D (5 bases). There are 15 residues in the CDR3. The V gene's germline CDR1 is LGHDT and CDR2 YNNKEL (reference sequence). Trimming took off 1 base at V and 1 base at J, with 8 bases between the two ends. This CDR3 reads CASSQGTSSYNEQFF. The CDR3 DNA reads TGTGCCAGCAGCCAAGGAACTAGTTCCTACAATGAGCAGTTCTTC.

The chain links TRBV2 to TRBJ1-2; no reliable D call. This CDR3 has 16 amino acids. Germline CDR1 SNHLY, CDR2 FYNNEI. Trimming shortened V by 5 bases and J by 7 bases, and 23 bases separated the two germline ends. CDR3 coding DNA: TGTGCCAGCAGTATTCTTGAGCCTAACTTAGATAGTGGCTACACCTTC. Its protein product is CASSILEPNLDSGYTF.

The chain links TRBV29-1 to TRBJ1-1, with unresolved D. V lost 8 bases and J 0 bases, leaving 10 bases between the germline ends. This CDR3 is built from 12 residues. Germline CDR1 SQVTM, CDR2 ANQGSEA. For the CDR3, the DNA is TGCAGCCCGAGGGTCTTGAACACTGAAGCTTTCTTT. Protein: CSPRVLNTEAFF. Supplemented by reference TRBV29-1 and TRBJ1-1, the full variable domain reads SAVISQKPSRDICQRGTSLTIQCQVDSQVTMMFWYRQQPGQSLTLIATANQGSEATYESGFVIDKFPISRPNLTFSTLTVSNMSPEDSSIYLCSPRVLNTEAFFGQGTRLTVV.

V gene TRBV10-3 combines with J gene TRBJ2-7; 11 nucleotides agree with TRBD1. Germline loops: CDR1 ENHRY, CDR2 SYGVKD. The CDR3 covers 16 residues. With V trimmed by 4 bases and J by 5 bases, 10 bases remained unmatched. CDR3 coding DNA: TGTGCCATCAGTGGGAGCCGGGGACAGGGGGAACACGAGCAGTACTTC. Translation gives CAISGSRGQGEHEQYF.

The gene calls are TRBV30 and TRBJ1-4; 11 bases are a match to TRBD1. The germline gives CDR1 GTSNPN, CDR2 SVGIG (reference sequence). Germline trimming cut 4 bases from V and 7 bases from J; bases unmatched to any gene: 11. CDR3 size: 16 residues. This CDR3 is CAWTPDRTGGGEKLFF. The CDR3 bases are TGTGCCTGGACCCCAGACAGGACAGGGGGCGGTGAAAAACTGTTTTTT.

The genes are TRBV2 and TRBJ2-7, with a tentative D call TRBD2 (5 bases). CDR3 length: 15 amino acids. Trimming took 7 bases from V and 7 from J, leaving 23 bases between them. Germline-derived CDR1 and CDR2 are SNHLY and FYNNEI. CDR3 sequence: CASTLALGAAWEQYF. CDR3 nucleotides: TGTGCCAGCACTCTTGCCTTGGGAGCGGCTTGGGAGCAGTACTTC.

This chain uses TRBV5-1 with TRBJ1-1, with D perhaps matching TRBD1 (5 bases). The CDR3 has 15 amino acids. V lost 0 bases, J lost 2 bases, and 11 bases lay in between. Germline V CDR1 and CDR2: SGHRS, YFSETQ. The CDR3 DNA is TGCGCCAGCAGCTTGGCCGGGGGGAGCAACACTGAAGCTTTCTTT. This translates into CASSLAGGSNTEAFF.

This chain joins TRBV5-1 and TRBJ2-2; 8 positions match TRBD2. CDR3 length equals 16 residues. The J segment lost 1 base and the V segment lost 0 bases, leaving 2 bases of the junction unmatched. CDR1 SGHRS and CDR2 YFSETQ come from the germline V gene. CDR3 residues: CASSLVAGLNTGELFF. CDR3 DNA: TGCGCCAGCAGCTTGGTAGCGGGGTTGAACACCGGGGAGCTGTTTTTT. Variable domain in full (rest from reference TRBV5-1 and TRBJ2-2): KAGVTQTPRYLIKTRGQQVTLSCSPISGHRSVSWYQQTPGQGLQFLFEYFSETQRNKGNFPGRFSGRQFSNSRSEMNVSTLELGDSALYLCASSLVAGLNTGELFFGEGSRLTVL.

The chain employs TRBV5-1 and TRBJ1-5, with 10 bases identical to TRBD1. This CDR3 contains 15 residues. The V segment lost 8 bases and the J segment 9 bases; nucleotides outside the gene matches: 14. Germline V gene sequence: CDR1 SGHRS, CDR2 YFSETQ. This CDR3 is CARMTGGVSFMPQHF. CDR3 in DNA: TGCGCCAGGATGACAGGGGGCGTTTCTTTCATGCCCCAGCATTTT.

The chain links TRBV28 to TRBJ1-1, with 7 bases aligning to TRBD1. Germline CDR1 and CDR2: MDHEN and SYDVKM. After removal of 5 bases from V and 2 bases from J, the junction contained 5 bases not matched to a gene. The CDR3 extends over 14 amino acids. Here the CDR3 DNA reads TGTGCCAGCAGTGTGCAGGGGGGCAACACTGAAGCTTTCTTT. This sequence encodes CASSVQGGNTEAFF.

This clone has only one observation. This sequence joins TRBV10-3 and TRBJ1-6; D may be TRBD1 (5 bases). V was cut by 4 bases and J by 0 bases, with 10 bases left in between. Germline loops: CDR1 ENHRY, CDR2 SYGVKD. This CDR3 region has 16 residues. The CDR3 reads CAISGGGSSYNSPLHF. CDR3 coding DNA: TGTGCCATCAGTGGTGGGGGGAGCTCCTATAATTCACCCCTCCACTTT.

As regards this clone: The junction departs from germline at one end; a sequencing error may be responsible. This chain uses TRBV28 with TRBJ1-6, with D maybe TRBD1 (6 bases). The length of the CDR3 is 13 residues. Germline loops: CDR1 MDHEN, CDR2 SYDVKM. CDR3 nucleotides: TGTGCCAGCAGCCCGAATCCTCCGACAGGCCCGTCTTTT. The encoded protein is CASSPNPPTGPSF.

V and J are TRBV5-8 and TRBJ1-3; TRBD1 matches 10 bases. V shed 4 bases and J 7 bases; nucleotides not matched to a gene: 8. The CDR3 length is 15 residues. Germline CDR1 is SGHTS and CDR2 is YDEGEE. The CDR3 sequence is CASSPGQGGPNTIYF. The CDR3 bases are TGTGCCAGCAGCCCCGGACAGGGGGGGCCTAACACCATATATTTT.